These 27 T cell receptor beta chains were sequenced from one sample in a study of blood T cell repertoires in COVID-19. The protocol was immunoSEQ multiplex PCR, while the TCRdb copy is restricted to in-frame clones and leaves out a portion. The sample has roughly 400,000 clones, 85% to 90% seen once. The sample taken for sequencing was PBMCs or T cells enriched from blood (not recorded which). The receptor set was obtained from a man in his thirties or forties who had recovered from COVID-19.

The CDR3 DNA sequence: TGCGCCAGCAGGGCCGGTACAGGGGTGTACGAGCAGTACTTC. Translated, it gives CASRAGTGVYEQYF. The chain is built from TRBV10-1 and TRBJ2-7; TRBD1 aligns across 7 bases. The CDR3 contains 14 residues. V lost 6 bases and J lost 4; bases outside the gene matches: 9. Germline CDR1 is WNHNN and CDR2 is SYGVQD (reference sequence).

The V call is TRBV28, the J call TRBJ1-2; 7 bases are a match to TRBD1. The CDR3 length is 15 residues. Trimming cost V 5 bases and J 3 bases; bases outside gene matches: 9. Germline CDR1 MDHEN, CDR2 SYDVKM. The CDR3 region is CASSEPRGAYYGYTF. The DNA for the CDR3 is TGTGCCAGCAGTGAACCCAGGGGGGCTTACTATGGCTACACCTTC.

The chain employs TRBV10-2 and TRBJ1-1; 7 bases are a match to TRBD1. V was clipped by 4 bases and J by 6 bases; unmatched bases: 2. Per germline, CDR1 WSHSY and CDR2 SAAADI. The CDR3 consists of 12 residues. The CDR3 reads CASSGQGPEAFF. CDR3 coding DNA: TGCGCCAGCAGTGGACAGGGCCCTGAAGCTTTCTTT.

CDR3 nucleotides: TGTGCCAGCAGCAAGGGACAGGGGCTCGAGCAGTACTTC. This sequence encodes CASSKGQGLEQYF. This chain uses TRBV5-5 with TRBJ2-7, with TRBD1 identical over 10 bases. This CDR3 comprises 13 residues. Germline-derived CDR1 and CDR2 are SGHKS and YYEKEE (reference sequence). J was trimmed by 6 bases and V by 4 bases; bases with no gene match: 4.

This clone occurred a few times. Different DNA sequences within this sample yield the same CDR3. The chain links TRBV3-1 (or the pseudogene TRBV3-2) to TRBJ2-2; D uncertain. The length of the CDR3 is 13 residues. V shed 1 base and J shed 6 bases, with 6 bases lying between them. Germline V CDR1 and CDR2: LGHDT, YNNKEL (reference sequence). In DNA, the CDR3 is TGTGCCAGCAGCCAAGTTTCCGCCGGGGAGCTGTTTTTT. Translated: CASSQVSAGELFF.

The CDR3 reads CASSPRQGLGEKLFF. The DNA of the CDR3 is TGTGCCAGCAGTCCACGACAGGGACTGGGCGAAAAACTGTTTTTT. The rearrangement joins TRBV27 to TRBJ1-4, with 7 nucleotides matching TRBD1. The CDR3 has 15 residues. The ends lost 5 bases at V and 8 bases at J; junction bases unmatched: 11. Looked up from germline, CDR1 is MNHEY and CDR2 is SMNVEV (reference sequence).

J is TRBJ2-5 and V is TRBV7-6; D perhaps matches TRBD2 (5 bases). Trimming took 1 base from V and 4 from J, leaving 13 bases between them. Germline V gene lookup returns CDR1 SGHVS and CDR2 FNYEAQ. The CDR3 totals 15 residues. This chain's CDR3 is CASSLGARGPETQYF. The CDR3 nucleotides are TGTGCCAGCAGCTTAGGGGCCCGGGGTCCAGAGACCCAGTACTTC.

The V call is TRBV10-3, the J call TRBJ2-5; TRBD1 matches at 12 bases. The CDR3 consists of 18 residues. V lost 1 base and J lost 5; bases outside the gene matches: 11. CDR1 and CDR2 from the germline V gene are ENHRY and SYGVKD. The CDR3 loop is CAISELTGTGGMAETQYF. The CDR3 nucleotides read TGTGCCATCAGTGAGTTGACCGGGACAGGGGGCATGGCGGAGACCCAGTACTTC.

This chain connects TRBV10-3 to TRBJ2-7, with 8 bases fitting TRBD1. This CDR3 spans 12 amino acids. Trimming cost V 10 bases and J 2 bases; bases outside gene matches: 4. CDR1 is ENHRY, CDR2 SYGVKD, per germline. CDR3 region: CATQTGAYEQYF. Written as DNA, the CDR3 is TGTGCCACCCAGACAGGGGCCTACGAGCAGTACTTC.

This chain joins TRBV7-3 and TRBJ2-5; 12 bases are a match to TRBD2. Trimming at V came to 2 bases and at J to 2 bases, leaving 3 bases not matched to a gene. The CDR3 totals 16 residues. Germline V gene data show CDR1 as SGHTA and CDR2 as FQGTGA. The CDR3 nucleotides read TGTGCCAGCAGCTTAGGACTAGCGGGACCTCAAGAGACCCAGTACTTC. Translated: CASSLGLAGPQETQYF.

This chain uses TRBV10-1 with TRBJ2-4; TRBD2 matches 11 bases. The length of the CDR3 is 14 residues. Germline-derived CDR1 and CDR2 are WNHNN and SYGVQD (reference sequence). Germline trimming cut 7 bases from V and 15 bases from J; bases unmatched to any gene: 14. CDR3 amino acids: CASNGLAGLVFGYF. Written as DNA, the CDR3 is TGCGCCAGCAACGGACTAGCGGGCCTAGTTTTTGGGTACTTC.

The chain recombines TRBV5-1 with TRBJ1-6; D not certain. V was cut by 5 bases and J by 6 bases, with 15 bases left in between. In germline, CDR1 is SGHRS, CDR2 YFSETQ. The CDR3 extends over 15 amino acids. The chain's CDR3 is CASSYLERSNSPLHF. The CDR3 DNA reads TGCGCCAGCAGTTATCTGGAACGGAGTAATTCACCCCTCCACTTT.

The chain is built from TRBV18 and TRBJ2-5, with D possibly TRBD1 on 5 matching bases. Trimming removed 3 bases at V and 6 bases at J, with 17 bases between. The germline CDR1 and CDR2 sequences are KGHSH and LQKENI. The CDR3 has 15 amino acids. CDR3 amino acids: CASSPPSQGRQTQYF. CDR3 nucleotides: TGTGCCAGCTCACCGCCGAGTCAGGGTAGGCAGACCCAGTACTTC.

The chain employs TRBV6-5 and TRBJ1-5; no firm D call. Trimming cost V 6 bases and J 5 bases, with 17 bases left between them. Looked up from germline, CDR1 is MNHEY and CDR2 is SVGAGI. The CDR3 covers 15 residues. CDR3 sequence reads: CASRPGADYHQPQHF. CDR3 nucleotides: TGTGCCAGCAGACCCGGAGCAGACTACCATCAGCCCCAGCATTTT.

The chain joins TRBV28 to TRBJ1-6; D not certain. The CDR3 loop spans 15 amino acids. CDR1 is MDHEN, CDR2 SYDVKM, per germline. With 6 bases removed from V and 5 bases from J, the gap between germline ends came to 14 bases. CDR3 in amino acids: CASSSETLNNSPLHF. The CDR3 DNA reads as TGTGCCAGCAGCAGCGAGACCCTTAATAATTCACCCCTCCACTTT.

The CDR3 reads CASSPGGQSNYGYTF. The CDR3 DNA sequence: TGTGCCAGCTCACCGGGCGGACAGAGTAACTATGGCTACACCTTC. This chain joins TRBV18 and TRBJ1-2; a weak D match, TRBD1 (6 bases). Germline V gene sequence: CDR1 KGHSH, CDR2 LQKENI. V dropped 3 bases and J dropped 1 base, with 12 bases sitting between them. This CDR3 contains 15 residues.

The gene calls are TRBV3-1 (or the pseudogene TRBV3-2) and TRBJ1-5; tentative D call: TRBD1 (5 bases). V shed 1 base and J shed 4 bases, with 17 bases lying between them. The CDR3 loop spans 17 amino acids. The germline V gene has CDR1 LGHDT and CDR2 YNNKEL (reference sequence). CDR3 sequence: CASSQGRRFRDNQPQHF. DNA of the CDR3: TGTGCCAGCAGCCAAGGGCGGCGGTTCAGGGATAATCAGCCCCAGCATTTT.

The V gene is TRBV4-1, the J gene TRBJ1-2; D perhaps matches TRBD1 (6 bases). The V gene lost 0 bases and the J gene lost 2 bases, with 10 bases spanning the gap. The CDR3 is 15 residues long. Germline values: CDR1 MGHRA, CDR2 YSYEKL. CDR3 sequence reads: CASSQDRTANYGYTF. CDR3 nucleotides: TGCGCCAGCAGCCAAGACAGGACAGCCAACTATGGCTACACCTTC.

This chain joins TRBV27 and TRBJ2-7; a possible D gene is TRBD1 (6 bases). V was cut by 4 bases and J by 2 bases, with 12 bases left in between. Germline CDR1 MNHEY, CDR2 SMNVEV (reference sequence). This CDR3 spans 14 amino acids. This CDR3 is CASSYNRDAYEQYF. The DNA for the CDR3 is TGTGCCAGCAGTTACAACAGGGATGCCTACGAGCAGTACTTC.

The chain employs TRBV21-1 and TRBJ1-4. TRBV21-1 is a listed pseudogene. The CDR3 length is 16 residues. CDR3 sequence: CASSKEQRSANEKLFF. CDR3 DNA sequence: TGTGCCAGCAGCAAAGAGCAACGGAGTGCTAATGAAAAACTGTTTTTT.

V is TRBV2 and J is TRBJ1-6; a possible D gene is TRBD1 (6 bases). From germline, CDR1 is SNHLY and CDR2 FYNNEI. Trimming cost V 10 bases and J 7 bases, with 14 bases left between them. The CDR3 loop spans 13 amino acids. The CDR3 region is CATLGGPNSPLHF. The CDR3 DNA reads TGTGCCACCCTCGGGGGGCCAAATTCACCCCTCCACTTT.

The CDR3 is CASKVAGAYNEQFF. Written as DNA, the CDR3 is TGTGCCAGCAAGGTAGCGGGGGCATACAATGAGCAGTTCTTC. This chain connects TRBV28 to TRBJ2-1; TRBD2 matches at 9 bases. The CDR3 consists of 14 residues. CDR1 MDHEN and CDR2 SYDVKM come from the germline V gene. Trimming at V came to 7 bases and at J to 4 bases, leaving 5 bases not matched to a gene.

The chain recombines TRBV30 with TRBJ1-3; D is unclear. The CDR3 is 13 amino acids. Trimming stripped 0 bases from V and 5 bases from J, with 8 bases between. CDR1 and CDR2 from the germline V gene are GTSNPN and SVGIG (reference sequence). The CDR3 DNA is TGTGCCTGGAGTGTAGGGAGTAGAAACACCATATATTTT. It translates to CAWSVGSRNTIYF.

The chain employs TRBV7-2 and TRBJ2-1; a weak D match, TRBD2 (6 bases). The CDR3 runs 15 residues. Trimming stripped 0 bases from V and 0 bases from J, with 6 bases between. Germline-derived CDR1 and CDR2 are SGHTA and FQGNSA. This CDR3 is CASSLAEGSYNEQFF. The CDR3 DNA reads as TGTGCCAGCAGCTTAGCGGAGGGCTCCTACAATGAGCAGTTCTTC. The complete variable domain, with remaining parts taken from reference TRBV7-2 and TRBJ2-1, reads GAGVSQSPSNKVTEKGKDVELRCDPISGHTALYWYRQSLGQGLEFLIYFQGNSAPDKSGLPSDRFSAERTGGSVSTLTIQRTQQEDSAVYLCASSLAEGSYNEQFFGPGTRLTVL.

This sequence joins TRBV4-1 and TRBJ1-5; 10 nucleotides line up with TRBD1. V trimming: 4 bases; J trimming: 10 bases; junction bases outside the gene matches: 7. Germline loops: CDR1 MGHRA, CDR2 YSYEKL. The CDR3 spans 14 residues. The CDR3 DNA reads TGCGCCAGCAGCCTTGGGACAGGGGCAGAACCCCAGCATTTT. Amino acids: CASSLGTGAEPQHF.

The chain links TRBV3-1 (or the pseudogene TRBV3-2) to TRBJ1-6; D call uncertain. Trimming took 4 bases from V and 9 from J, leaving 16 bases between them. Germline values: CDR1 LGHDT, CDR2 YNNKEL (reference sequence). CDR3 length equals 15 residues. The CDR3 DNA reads TGTGCCAGCAGCCTCACCTTGACCAGCGGTTCACCCCTCCACTTT. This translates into CASSLTLTSGSPLHF.

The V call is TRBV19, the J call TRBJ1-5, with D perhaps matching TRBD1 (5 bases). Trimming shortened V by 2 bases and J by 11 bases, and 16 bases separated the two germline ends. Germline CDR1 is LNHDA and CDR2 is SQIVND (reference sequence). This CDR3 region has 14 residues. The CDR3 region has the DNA TGTGCCAGTAGTATACCCCAAGGGGCTTCGTCCCAGCATTTT. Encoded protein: CASSIPQGASSQHF. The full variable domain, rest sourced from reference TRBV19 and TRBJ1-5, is DGGITQSPKYLFRKEGQNVTLSCEQNLNHDAMYWYRQDPGQGLRLIYYSQIVNDFQKGDIAEGYSVSREKKESFPLTVTSAQKNPTAFYLCASSIPQGASSQHFGDGTRLSIL.